Listed below are T cell receptor beta chains from one sample, sequenced in a study of T-cell reconstitution after alpha-beta-depleted transplantation in children. TCRdb analysed the PCR reads with MiXCR anew, one entry per CDR3 protein. The table has a few hundred thousand distinct CDR3 sequences, 9% to 10% seen once. The input for sequencing was PBMCs from the stem cell graft donor, taken from the stem cell graft. The receptors originated from a human donor who donated a stem cell graft to a child with SCID. CDR3s include the opening cysteine and the closing phenylalanine or tryptophan. The D gene is left open where the match is weak. The listing skips clone size in some rows; elsewhere it reads once, few, many or a size class.

DNA: TGCGCCAGCAGCCAGGGACAGGGGGCGATGAACACCGGGGAGCTGTTTTTT
CDR3: CASSQGQGAMNTGELFF
size: few
J: TRBJ2-2
D: TRBD1
V: TRBV5-1

DNA: TGTGCCAGCAGCGCCCCGGGACTACCTGGAAATGAGCAGTTCTTC
CDR3: CASSAPGLPGNEQFF
size: many
J: TRBJ2-1
D: TRBD2
V: TRBV7-9

DNA: TGTGCCAGCAGCCGAGGGACTAGCGGATCCACAGATACGCAGTATTTT
CDR3: CASSRGTSGSTDTQYF
size: few
J: TRBJ2-3
D: TRBD2
V: TRBV4-2

DNA: TGTGCCAGCAGCACGGGACTAGCGCTCCAAGAGACCCAGTACTTC
CDR3: CASSTGLALQETQYF
size: many
J: TRBJ2-5
D: TRBD2
V: TRBV5-5

DNA: TGCGCCAGCAGCTTGGATAGTGGCGGGAACACTGAAGCTTTCTTT
CDR3: CASSLDSGGNTEAFF
size: many
J: TRBJ1-1
D: NA
V: TRBV5-1

DNA: TGCAGTGCTGTCCGGGACGGACCCATCGAGCAGTACTTC
CDR3: CSAVRDGPIEQYF
size: many
J: TRBJ2-7
D: NA
V: TRBV20-1

DNA: TGCGCCAGCAGCTCCAGGGGAGACACTGAAGCTTTCTTT
CDR3: CASSSRGDTEAFF
size: many
J: TRBJ1-1
D: NA
V: TRBV5-1

DNA: TGCGCCACCGGGGAGGATGGGAACACTGAAGCTTTCTTT
CDR3: CATGEDGNTEAFF
size: many
J: TRBJ1-1
D: NA
V: TRBV5-1

DNA: TGTGCCAGCAGTCGTGGTACCACGAACACCGGGGAGCTGTTTTTT
CDR3: CASSRGTTNTGELFF
size: many
J: TRBJ2-2
D: NA
V: TRBV27

DNA: TGTGCCAGCAGCGCCCTTCCCGGGACTAGCGGGGGGGCCCTCAATGAGCAGTTCTTC
CDR3: CASSALPGTSGGALNEQFF
size: few
J: TRBJ2-1
D: TRBD2
V: TRBV11-2

DNA: TGTGCCAGCAGCCACCAACAGGGGAGGGAGTTCTTC
CDR3: CASSHQQGREFF
size: many
J: TRBJ2-1
D: NA
V: TRBV6-6

DNA: TGCAGTGCTAGTGATGCAAGCAATCAGCCCCAGCATTTT
CDR3: CSASDASNQPQHF
size: many
J: TRBJ1-5
D: NA
V: TRBV20-1

DNA: TGTGCCAGCAGCCAGGTGGGGGAGAATGAGCAGTTCTTC
CDR3: CASSQVGENEQFF
size: many
J: TRBJ2-1
D: NA
V: TRBV5-5

DNA: TGTGCCAGCAGCCAAAGGAATTCACCCCTCCACTTT
CDR3: CASSQRNSPLHF
size: many
J: TRBJ1-6
D: NA
V: TRBV4-2

DNA: TGTGCCAGCAGTTTCAGTCAGGGGACCACTGAAGCTTTCTTT
CDR3: CASSFSQGTTEAFF
size: few
J: TRBJ1-1
D: NA
V: TRBV12-3/TRBV12-4

DNA: TGCAGTGCTAAAAGGCAGGGGGTGGGGGTGGCATACAATGAGCAGTTCTTC
CDR3: CSAKRQGVGVAYNEQFF
size: many
J: TRBJ2-1
D: TRBD1
V: TRBV20-1

DNA: TGTGCCAGCAGTGAGGGCAGGGGGATTGGCTATGGCTACACCTTC
CDR3: CASSEGRGIGYGYTF
size: many
J: TRBJ1-2
D: TRBD1
V: TRBV6-1

DNA: TGCGCCAGCAGGGCTGACGGGAACACTGAAGCTTTCTTT
CDR3: CASRADGNTEAFF
size: many
J: TRBJ1-1
D: NA
V: TRBV5-1

DNA: TGCGCCAGCAGCCACGGGTCTGGGGATTCACCCCTCCACTTT
CDR3: CASSHGSGDSPLHF
size: many
J: TRBJ1-6
D: NA
V: TRBV5-1

DNA: TGTGCCAGCAGTTACTCGATCCTTCCCAGGGTCACTGAAGCTTTCTTT
CDR3: CASSYSILPRVTEAFF
size: NA
J: TRBJ1-1
D: NA
V: TRBV6-2/TRBV6-3

DNA: TGTGCCAGCAGCCGGACCCCGGCAGGGCTATCCTACGAGCAGTACTTC
CDR3: CASSRTPAGLSYEQYF
size: NA
J: TRBJ2-7
D: NA
V: TRBV4-2

DNA: TGTGCCAGCAGACGACTGCAGAACACTGAAGCTTTCTTT
CDR3: CASRRLQNTEAFF
size: many
J: TRBJ1-1
D: NA
V: TRBV3-1

DNA: TGTGCCAGCAGTTCCCGCAGGGGTATCTACAATGAGCAGTTCTTC
CDR3: CASSSRRGIYNEQFF
size: few
J: TRBJ2-1
D: NA
V: TRBV27

DNA: TGTGCCAGCAGATCGGGAGGGGAGCAGTATTTT
CDR3: CASRSGGEQYF
size: NA
J: TRBJ2-3
D: TRBD2
V: TRBV7-6

DNA: TGCGCCAGCAGCCGAGTGGGGTCCACGACGGACTACTATGGCTACACCTTC
CDR3: CASSRVGSTTDYYGYTF
size: many
J: TRBJ1-2
D: NA
V: TRBV5-1

DNA: TGTGCCAGCAGCTTAGTTATGAGCTCCTACAATGAGCAGTTCTTC
CDR3: CASSLVMSSYNEQFF
size: many
J: TRBJ2-1
D: NA
V: TRBV7-2

DNA: TGCGCCAGCAGCTCTAAACAGGCGAACACTGAAGCTTTCTTT
CDR3: CASSSKQANTEAFF
size: many
J: TRBJ1-1
D: NA
V: TRBV5-1

DNA: TGTGCCAGCAGCTTATACAGGGGAAGGGGTTCACCCCTCCACTTT
CDR3: CASSLYRGRGSPLHF
size: NA
J: TRBJ1-6
D: TRBD1
V: TRBV3-1

DNA: TGTGCCACCAGTGAGGGGCTAGCGGGGGCCCAAGAGACCCAGTACTTC
CDR3: CATSEGLAGAQETQYF
size: many
J: TRBJ2-5
D: TRBD2
V: TRBV24-1

DNA: TGCGCCAGCAGCTTGGATCCCGGAGGAACTGAAGCTTTCTTT
CDR3: CASSLDPGGTEAFF
size: many
J: TRBJ1-1
D: NA
V: TRBV5-1

DNA: TGTGCCAGTAGGCCAATATTCCGGGACTACGGGTTAATGGCCCAGCATTTT
CDR3: CASRPIFRDYGLMAQHF
size: many
J: TRBJ1-5
D: NA
V: TRBV19

DNA: TGTGCCAGCAGCTTGGATCCCGGGGCGAACTACGAGCAGTACTTC
CDR3: CASSLDPGANYEQYF
size: many
J: TRBJ2-7
D: NA
V: TRBV5-6

DNA: TGTGCCAGCAGCTTAGAAGGGCAAGGCTATAACACTGAAGCTTTCTTT
CDR3: CASSLEGQGYNTEAFF
size: many
J: TRBJ1-1
D: NA
V: TRBV7-2